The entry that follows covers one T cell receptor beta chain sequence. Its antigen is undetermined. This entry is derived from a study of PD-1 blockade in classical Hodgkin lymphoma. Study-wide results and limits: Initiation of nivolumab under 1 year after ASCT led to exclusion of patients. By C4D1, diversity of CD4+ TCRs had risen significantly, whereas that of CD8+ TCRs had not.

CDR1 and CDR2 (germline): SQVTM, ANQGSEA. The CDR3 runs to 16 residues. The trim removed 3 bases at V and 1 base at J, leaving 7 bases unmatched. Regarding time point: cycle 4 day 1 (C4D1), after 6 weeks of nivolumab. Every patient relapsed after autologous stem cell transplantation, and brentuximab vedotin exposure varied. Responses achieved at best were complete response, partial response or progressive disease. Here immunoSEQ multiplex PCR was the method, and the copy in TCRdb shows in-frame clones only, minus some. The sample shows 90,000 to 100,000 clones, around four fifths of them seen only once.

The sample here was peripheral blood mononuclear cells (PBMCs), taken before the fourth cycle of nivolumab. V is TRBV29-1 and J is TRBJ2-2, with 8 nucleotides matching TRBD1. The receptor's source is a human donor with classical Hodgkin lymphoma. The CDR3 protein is CSVDSTGQGNTGELFF. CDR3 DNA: TGCAGCGTTGACTCAACCGGACAGGGGAACACCGGGGAGCTGTTTTTT.